The 3 T cell receptor beta chains below were found in one sample sequenced in a study of CXCR3-negative and CXCR3-positive naive CD8 T cells. Through 5' RACE with UMI labels, the TRB cDNA libraries were prepared. TCRdb reprocessed the 5' RACE reads, with one entry per CDR3 protein and no DNA. This sample's table reports fewer than 55,000 distinct CDR3 sequences. Input material: naive CXCR3- CD8+ T cells from blood. Subset reported: CD45RO-CCR7+CD27+CD95- naive CD8+ T cells lacking CXCR3 (TNR3-). The receptors originated from a human donor in good health. Some clones in this sample may be carry-over from other donors' samples.

V gene TRBV27 combines with J gene TRBJ2-7; absent DNA, TCRdb's TRBD1 call cannot be checked. The CDR3 contains 15 residues. From germline, CDR1 is MNHEY and CDR2 SMNVEV (reference sequence). The chain's CDR3 is CASKTTGTASYEQYF.

The chain joins TRBV27 to TRBJ1-1. CDR3 length: 13 residues. Germline loops: CDR1 MNHEY, CDR2 SMNVEV (reference sequence). Here the CDR3 reads CASSLTENTEAFF.

The chain is built from TRBV14 and TRBJ2-7; the D call of TRBD2 rests on TCRdb alone, since no DNA is present to check it. CDR1 and CDR2 from the germline V gene are SGHDN and FVKESK. This CDR3 comprises 15 residues. The CDR3 loop reads CASSQDPGLTYEQYF.